This TCR beta chain was recorded in a study of cytomegalovirus exposure and HLA in healthy donors. Study-level background: In a previous analysis, 117 million unique TCR beta sequences were found from roughly 200 million T cells. Among the 350 to 500 donors who were genotyped, about 79% fell in the genetic ancestry cluster that is associated with self-reported Caucasian donors. Findings and caveats of the study: Associated with cytomegalovirus, according to the listing, were some 180 TCR beta chains. Later analysis suggested most CMV-associated TCR beta chains were HLA-restricted.

Germline CDR1 reads KGHSH; CDR2 reads LQKENI. The CDR3 loop spans 16 amino acids. V dropped 3 bases and J dropped 8 bases, with 19 bases sitting between them. Primers: 60 Vbeta forward and 13 Jbeta reverse. TCRdb keeps only in-frame clones here, not all; method: immunoSEQ multiplex PCR. The sample shows under 150,000 clones, 72% of them seen only once. The table lists this clone with a few counts. Its target is unknown. The chain combines TRBV18 with TRBJ1-4; D may be TRBD1 (5 bases). This TCR came from a man aged 40-50 years in good health and CMV-seronegative. What was sequenced was PBMCs. CDR3 DNA sequence: TGTGCCAGCTCACCCCAATTTGGGGATTCAGGGGAAAAACTGTTTTTT. Its protein is CASSPQFGDSGEKLFF.